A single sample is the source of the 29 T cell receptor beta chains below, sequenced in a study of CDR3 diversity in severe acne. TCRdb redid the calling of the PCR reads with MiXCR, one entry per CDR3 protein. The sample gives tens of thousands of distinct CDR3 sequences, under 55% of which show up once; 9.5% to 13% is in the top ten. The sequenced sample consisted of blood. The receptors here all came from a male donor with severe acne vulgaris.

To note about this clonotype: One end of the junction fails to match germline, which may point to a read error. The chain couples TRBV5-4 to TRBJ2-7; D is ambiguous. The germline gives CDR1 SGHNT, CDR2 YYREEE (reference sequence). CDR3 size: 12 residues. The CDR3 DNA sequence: TGCGCCAGCAGCCCACGTGACGGCGAGCAGTACTTC. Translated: CASSPRDGEQYF.

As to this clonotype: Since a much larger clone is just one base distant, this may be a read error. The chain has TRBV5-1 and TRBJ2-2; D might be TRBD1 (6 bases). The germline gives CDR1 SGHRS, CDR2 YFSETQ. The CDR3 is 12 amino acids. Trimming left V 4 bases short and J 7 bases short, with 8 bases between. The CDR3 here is CASSATGGELFF. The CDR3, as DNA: TGCGCCAGCAGCGCGACAGGCGGGGAGCTGTTTTTT.

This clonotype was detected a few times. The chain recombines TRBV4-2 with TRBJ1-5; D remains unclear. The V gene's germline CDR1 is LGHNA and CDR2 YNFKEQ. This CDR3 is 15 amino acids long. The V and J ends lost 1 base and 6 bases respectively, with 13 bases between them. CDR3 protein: CASSQGAVSGQPQHF. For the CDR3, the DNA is TGTGCCAGCAGCCAAGGGGCGGTTTCCGGTCAGCCCCAGCATTTT.

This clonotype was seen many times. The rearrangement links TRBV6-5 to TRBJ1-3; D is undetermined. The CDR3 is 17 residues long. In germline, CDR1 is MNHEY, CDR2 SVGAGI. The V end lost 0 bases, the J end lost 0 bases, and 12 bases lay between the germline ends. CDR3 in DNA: TGTGCCAGCAGTTACTCGGGGATCGGGAGCTCTGGAAACACCATATATTTT. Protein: CASSYSGIGSSGNTIYF.

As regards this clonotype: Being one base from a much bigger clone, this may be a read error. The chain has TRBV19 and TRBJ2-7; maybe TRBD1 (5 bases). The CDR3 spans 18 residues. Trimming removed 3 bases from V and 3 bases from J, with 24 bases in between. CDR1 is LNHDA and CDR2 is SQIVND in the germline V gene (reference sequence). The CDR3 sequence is CASSMRNIRGASSYEQYF. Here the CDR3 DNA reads TGTGCCAGTAGTATGCGAAATATCCGTGGGGCTAGTAGCTACGAGCAGTACTTC.

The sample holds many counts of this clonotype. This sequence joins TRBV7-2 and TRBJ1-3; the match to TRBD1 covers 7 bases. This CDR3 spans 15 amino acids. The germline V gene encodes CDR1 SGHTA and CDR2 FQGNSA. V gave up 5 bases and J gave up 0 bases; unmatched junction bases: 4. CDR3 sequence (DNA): TGTGCCAGCAGCCTGGGGACAGTCTCTGGAAACACCATATATTTT. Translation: CASSLGTVSGNTIYF.

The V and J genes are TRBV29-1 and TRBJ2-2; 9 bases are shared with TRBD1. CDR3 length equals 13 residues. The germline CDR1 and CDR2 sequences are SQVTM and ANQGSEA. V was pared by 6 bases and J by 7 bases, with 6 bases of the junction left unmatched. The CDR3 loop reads CSVGTGRFGELFF. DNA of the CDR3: TGCAGCGTCGGGACAGGGCGGTTCGGGGAGCTGTTTTTT.

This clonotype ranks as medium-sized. The CDR3, as DNA: TGCGCCAGCAGCTGGGGACTAGCGGGAGATGAGCAGTTCTTC. It encodes CASSWGLAGDEQFF. The rearrangement uses TRBV5-1 and TRBJ2-1, with 14 bases that match TRBD2. Germline V gene sequence: CDR1 SGHRS, CDR2 YFSETQ. With V trimmed by 3 bases and J by 8 bases, 1 base remained unmatched. CDR3 size: 14 residues.

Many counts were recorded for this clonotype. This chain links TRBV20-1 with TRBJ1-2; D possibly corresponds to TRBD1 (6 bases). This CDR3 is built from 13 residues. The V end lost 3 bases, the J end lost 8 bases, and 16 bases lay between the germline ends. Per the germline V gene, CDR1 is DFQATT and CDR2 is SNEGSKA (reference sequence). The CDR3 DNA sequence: TGCAGTGCTAGCCCGACTACGACAGGAGGCTACACCTTC. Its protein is CSASPTTTGGYTF.

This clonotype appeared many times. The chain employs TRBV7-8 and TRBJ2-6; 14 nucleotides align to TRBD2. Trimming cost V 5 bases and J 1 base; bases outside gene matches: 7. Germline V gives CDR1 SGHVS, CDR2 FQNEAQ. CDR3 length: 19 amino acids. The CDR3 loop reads CASSQGLAGARSGANVLTF. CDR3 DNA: TGTGCCAGCAGCCAGGGACTAGCGGGGGCGAGGTCTGGGGCCAACGTCCTGACTTTC. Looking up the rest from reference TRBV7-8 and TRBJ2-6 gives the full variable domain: GAGVSQSPRYKVAKRGQDVALRCDPISGHVSLFWYQQALGQGPEFLTYFQNEAQLDKSGLPSDRFFAERPEGSVSTLKIQRTQQEDSAVYLCASSQGLAGARSGANVLTFGAGSRLTVL.

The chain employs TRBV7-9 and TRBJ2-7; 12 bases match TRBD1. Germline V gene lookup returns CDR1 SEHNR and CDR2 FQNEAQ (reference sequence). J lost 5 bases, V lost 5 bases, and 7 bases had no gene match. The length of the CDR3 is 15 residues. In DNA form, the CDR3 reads TGTGCCAGCAGCATAGAGGGGACAGGGGGCAACGAGCAGTACTTC. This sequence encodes CASSIEGTGGNEQYF.

CDR3 amino acids: CASRQASGTYEQFF. DNA of the CDR3: TGCGCCAGCAGGCAGGCTTCCGGGACCTATGAGCAGTTCTTC. This chain connects TRBV5-1 to TRBJ2-1; D is tentatively TRBD1 or TRBD2 (5 bases each). With 5 bases removed from V and 8 bases from J, the gap between germline ends came to 17 bases. Germline V lookup: CDR1 SGHRS, CDR2 YFSETQ. CDR3 length: 14 amino acids.

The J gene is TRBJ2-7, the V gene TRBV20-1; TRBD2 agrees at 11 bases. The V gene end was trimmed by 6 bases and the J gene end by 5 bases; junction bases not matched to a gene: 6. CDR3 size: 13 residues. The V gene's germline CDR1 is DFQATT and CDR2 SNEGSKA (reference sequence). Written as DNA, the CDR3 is TGCAGTGCCCCCGGGACTAGCGGCGACGAGCAGTACTTC. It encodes CSAPGTSGDEQYF.

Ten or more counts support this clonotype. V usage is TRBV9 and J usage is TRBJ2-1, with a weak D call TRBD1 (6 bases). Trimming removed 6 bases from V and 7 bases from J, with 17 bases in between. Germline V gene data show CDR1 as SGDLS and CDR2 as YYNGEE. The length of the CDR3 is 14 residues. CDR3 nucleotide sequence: TGTGCCAGCAAAAAAGGGGGTTTGGGAAATGAGCAGTTCTTC. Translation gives CASKKGGLGNEQFF.

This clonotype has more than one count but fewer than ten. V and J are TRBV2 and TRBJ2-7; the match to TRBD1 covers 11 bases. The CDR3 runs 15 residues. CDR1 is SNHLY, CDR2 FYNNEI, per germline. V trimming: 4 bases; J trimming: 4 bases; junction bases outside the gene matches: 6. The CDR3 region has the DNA TGTGCCAGCAGTGGATCGGACAGGGGGCAGTACGAGCAGTACTTC. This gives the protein CASSGSDRGQYEQYF.

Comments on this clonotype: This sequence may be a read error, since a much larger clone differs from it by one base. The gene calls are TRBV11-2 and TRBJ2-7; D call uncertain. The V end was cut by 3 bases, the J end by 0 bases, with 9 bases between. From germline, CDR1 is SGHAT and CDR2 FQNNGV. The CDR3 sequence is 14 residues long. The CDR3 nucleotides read TGTGCCAGCAGCTTTGACCATGACTCCTACGAGCAGTACTTC. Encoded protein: CASSFDHDSYEQYF.

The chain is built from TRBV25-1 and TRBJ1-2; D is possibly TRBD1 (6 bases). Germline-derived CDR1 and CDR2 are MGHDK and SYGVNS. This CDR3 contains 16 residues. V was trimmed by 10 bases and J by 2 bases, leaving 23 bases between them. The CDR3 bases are TGTGCCACCCAGGGGACGGGGAGAACACCGAACTATGGCTACACCTTC. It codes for CATQGTGRTPNYGYTF.

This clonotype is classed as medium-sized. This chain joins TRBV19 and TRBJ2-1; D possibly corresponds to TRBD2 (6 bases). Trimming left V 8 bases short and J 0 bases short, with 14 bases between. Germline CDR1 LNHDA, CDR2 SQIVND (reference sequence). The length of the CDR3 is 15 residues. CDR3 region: CASSPSASSYNEQFF. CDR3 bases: TGTGCCAGTTCCCCTAGCGCTAGCTCCTACAATGAGCAGTTCTTC.

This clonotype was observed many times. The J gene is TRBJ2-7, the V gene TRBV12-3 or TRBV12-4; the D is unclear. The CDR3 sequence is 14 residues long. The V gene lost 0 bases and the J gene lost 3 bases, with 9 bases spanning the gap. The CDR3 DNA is TGTGCCAGCAGTTTAGCTAGCAGCTTCTACGAGCAGTACTTC. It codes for CASSLASSFYEQYF.

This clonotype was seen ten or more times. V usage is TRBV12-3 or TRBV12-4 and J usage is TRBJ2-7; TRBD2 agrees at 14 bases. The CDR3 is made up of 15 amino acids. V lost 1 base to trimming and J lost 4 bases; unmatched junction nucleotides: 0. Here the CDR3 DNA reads TGTGCCAGCAGTTTAGGACTAGCGGGAGGGTACGAGCAGTACTTC. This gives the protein CASSLGLAGGYEQYF.

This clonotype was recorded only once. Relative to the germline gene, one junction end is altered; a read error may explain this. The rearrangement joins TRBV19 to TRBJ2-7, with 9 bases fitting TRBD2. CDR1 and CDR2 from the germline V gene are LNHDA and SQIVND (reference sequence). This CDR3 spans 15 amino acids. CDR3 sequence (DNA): TGTGCCAGTAGTGAGGTAGCGGGAGATCGCTACGAGCAGTACTTT. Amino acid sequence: CASSEVAGDRYEQYF.

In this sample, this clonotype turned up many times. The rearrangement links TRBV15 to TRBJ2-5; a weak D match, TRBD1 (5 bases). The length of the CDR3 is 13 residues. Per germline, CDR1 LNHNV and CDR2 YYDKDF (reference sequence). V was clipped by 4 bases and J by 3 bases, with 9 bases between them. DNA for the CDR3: TGTGCCACCAGCAATGGGGCGGAAGAGACCCAGTACTTC. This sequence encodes CATSNGAEETQYF.

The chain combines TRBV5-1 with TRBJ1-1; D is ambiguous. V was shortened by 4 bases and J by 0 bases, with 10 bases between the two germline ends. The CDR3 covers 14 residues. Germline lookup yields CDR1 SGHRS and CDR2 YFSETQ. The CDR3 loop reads CASSATTMNTEAFF. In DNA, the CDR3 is TGCGCCAGCAGCGCAACCACGATGAACACTGAAGCTTTCTTT.

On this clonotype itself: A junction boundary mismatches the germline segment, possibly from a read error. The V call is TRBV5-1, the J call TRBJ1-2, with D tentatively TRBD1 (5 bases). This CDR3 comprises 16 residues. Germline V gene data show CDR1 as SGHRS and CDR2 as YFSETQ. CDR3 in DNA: TGTGCCAGCAGCGTTCGAGGGGACGGAATTAACTATGGCTACACCTTC. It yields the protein CASSVRGDGINYGYTF.

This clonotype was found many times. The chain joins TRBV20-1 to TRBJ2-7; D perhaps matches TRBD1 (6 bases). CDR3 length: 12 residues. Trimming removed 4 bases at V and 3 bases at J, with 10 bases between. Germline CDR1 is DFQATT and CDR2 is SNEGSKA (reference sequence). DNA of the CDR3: TGCAGTGCTACAGGGGAAGGCTACGAGCAGTACGTC. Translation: CSATGEGYEQYV.

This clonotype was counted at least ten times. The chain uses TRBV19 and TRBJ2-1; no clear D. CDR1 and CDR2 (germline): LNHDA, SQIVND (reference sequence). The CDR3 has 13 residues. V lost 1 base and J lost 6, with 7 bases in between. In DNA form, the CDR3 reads TGTGCCAGTAGTATAGGGCTGGGCAATGAGCAGTTCTTC. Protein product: CASSIGLGNEQFF.

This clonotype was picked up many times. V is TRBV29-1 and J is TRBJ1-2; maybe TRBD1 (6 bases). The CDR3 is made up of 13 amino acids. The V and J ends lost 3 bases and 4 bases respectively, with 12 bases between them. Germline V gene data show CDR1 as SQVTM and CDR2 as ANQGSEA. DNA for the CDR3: TGCAGCGTTGACTCTGGGGGCACCTATGGCTACACCTTC. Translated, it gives CSVDSGGTYGYTF. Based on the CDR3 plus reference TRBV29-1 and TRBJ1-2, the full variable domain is SAVISQKPSRDICQRGTSLTIQCQVDSQVTMMFWYRQQPGQSLTLIATANQGSEATYESGFVIDKFPISRPNLTFSTLTVSNMSPEDSSIYLCSVDSGGTYGYTFGSGTRLTVV.

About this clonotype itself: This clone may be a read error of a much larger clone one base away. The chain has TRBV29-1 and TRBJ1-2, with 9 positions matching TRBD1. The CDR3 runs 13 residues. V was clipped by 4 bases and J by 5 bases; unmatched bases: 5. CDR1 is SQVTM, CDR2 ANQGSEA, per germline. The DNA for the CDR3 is TGCAGCGTTGTTGGGACAGGGTATTATGGCTACACCTTC. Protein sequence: CSVVGTGYYGYTF.

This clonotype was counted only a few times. The CDR3 DNA reads TGTGCCAGCTCACCTCAGGGAGGCACTGAAGCTTTCTTT. This encodes CASSPQGGTEAFF. This chain joins TRBV18 and TRBJ1-1; D is perhaps TRBD1 (5 bases). The germline V gene encodes CDR1 KGHSH and CDR2 LQKENI. This CDR3 spans 13 amino acids. V gave up 3 bases and J gave up 4 bases, with 9 bases separating them.